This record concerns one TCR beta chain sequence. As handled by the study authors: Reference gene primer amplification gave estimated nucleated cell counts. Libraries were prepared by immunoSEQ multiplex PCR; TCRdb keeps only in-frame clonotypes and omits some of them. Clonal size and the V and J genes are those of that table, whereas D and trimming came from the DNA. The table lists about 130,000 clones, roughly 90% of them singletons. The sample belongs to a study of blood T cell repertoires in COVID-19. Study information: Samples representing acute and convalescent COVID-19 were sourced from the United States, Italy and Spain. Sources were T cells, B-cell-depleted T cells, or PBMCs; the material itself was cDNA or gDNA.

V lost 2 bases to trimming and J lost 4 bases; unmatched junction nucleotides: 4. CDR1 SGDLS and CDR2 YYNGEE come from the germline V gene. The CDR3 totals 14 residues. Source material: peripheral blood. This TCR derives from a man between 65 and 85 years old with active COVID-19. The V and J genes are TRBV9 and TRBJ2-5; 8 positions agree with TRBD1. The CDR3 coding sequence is TGTGCCAGCAGCGTCAATCAGGGGGCAGAGACCCAGTACTTC. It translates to CASSVNQGAETQYF.